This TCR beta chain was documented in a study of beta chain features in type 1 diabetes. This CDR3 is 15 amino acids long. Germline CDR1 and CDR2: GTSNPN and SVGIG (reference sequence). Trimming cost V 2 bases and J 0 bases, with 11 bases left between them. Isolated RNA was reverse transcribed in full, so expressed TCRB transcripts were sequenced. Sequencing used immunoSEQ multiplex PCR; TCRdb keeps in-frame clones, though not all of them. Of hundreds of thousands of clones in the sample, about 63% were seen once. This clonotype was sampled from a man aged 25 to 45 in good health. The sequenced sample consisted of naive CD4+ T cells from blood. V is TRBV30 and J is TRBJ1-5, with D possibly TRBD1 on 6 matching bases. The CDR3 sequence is CAWSPGHLSNQPQHF. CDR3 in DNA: TGTGCCTGGAGTCCGGGACACCTTAGCAATCAGCCCCAGCATTTT. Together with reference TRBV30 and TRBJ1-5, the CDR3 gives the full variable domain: SQTIHQWPATLVQPVGSPLSLECTVEGTSNPNLYWYRQAAGRGLQLLFYSVGIGQISSEVPQNLSASRPQDRQFILSSKKLLLSDSGFYLCAWSPGHLSNQPQHFGDGTRLSIL.